This TCR beta chain was sequenced in a study of CD8+CD57+ T cells in acquired aplastic anemia. The wider study: 3 to 4 ug was the average amount of DNA from sorted CD4+ and CD8+ cells. Study-level results: Controls did not differ significantly from patients in CD8+ Simpson's diversity.

About this clonotype: Its antigen is undetermined. This could be a read error, since a much larger clone is one nucleotide away.

Whoever was chosen for sequencing had shown CD8+CD57+ cell expansion by flow cytometry. The patients, all of them, had severe acquired aplastic anemia. Patients had received no therapy at the time of blood sampling. The germline CDR1 and CDR2 sequences are SNHLY and FYNNEI. CDR3 length: 16 residues. TCR beta VDJ and CDR3 profiles were obtained from a genomic DNA template. TCRdb used MiXCR to reprocess the reads, holding one entry per CDR3 protein. The data hold under 500,000 distinct CDR3 sequences, with approximately 33% observed a single time. The source of this sequence is a human donor with aplastic anemia. The sample was sorted CD4+, CD8+, or CD8+CD57+ T cells (not recorded which) from PBMCs. This rearrangement joins TRBV2 to TRBJ2-3, with D possibly being TRBD2 (5 bases). The CDR3 is CASSDFGIRESDAQYF. In nucleotides, the CDR3 is TGTGCCAGCAGTGATTTTGGAATCCGGGAATCAGATGCGCAGTATTTT.